A selection of T cell receptor beta chains follows, all from one sample in a study of T-cell memory formation after mild COVID-19. TCRdb used MiXCR to reprocess the 5' RACE reads, holding one entry per CDR3 protein. The sample records over 500,000 distinct CDR3 sequences, around 16% being singletons. The sample was PBMCs or a T cell subset sorted from them (not recorded which). The receptor source for this set is an adult woman who had mild COVID-19 (a few samples of this study predate the infection). Cell type and time point are not known. CDR3s leave out the opening cysteine and the closing phenylalanine or tryptophan. Each record gives: J gene, V gene, CDR3 protein.

J: TRBJ1-5; V: TRBV30; CDR3: AWSRGGQPQH
J: TRBJ2-3; V: TRBV2; CDR3: ASLRGTRTDTQY
J: TRBJ1-2; V: TRBV12-3/TRBV12-4; CDR3: ASSLVGQNIYGYT
J: TRBJ1-6; V: TRBV27; CDR3: ASSPDRVSPLH
J: TRBJ1-1; V: TRBV25-1; CDR3: ASSEGHQNTEAF
J: TRBJ2-1; V: TRBV12-3/TRBV12-4; CDR3: ASSFGWGGRVDEQF
J: TRBJ2-3; V: TRBV6-5; CDR3: ASSYKRIPTDTQY
J: TRBJ2-7; V: TRBV11-2; CDR3: ASSITGYEQY
J: TRBJ2-1; V: TRBV5-6; CDR3: ASSSSGEYNEQF
J: TRBJ2-7; V: TRBV12-3/TRBV12-4; CDR3: ASSLAGGPYEQY
J: TRBJ2-5; V: TRBV9; CDR3: ASSGGGLAGAQETQY
J: TRBJ2-2; V: TRBV5-1; CDR3: ASSWAGQANTGELF
J: TRBJ2-7; V: TRBV7-2; CDR3: ASSLRTSGSSLSYEQY
J: TRBJ1-1; V: TRBV30; CDR3: AWSPEGRGSEAF
J: TRBJ2-7; V: TRBV7-2; CDR3: ASSYAGGLDEQY
J: TRBJ2-2; V: TRBV9; CDR3: ASSVGPGGTGELF
J: TRBJ2-7; V: TRBV10-3; CDR3: AISDPPNLPIYEQY
J: TRBJ2-1; V: TRBV6-5; CDR3: ATMNSGGVVNEQF
J: TRBJ2-4; V: TRBV7-9; CDR3: ASSSSSRPKPENIQY
J: TRBJ2-2; V: TRBV27; CDR3: ASSFKSGQYTGELF
J: TRBJ2-5; V: TRBV5-1; CDR3: ASSQGTGAETQY
J: TRBJ1-1; V: TRBV21-1; CDR3: ASSKVFWPGGSPQRTGATTEAF
J: TRBJ1-2; V: TRBV6-2/TRBV6-3; CDR3: ASRPGYSGVGYT
J: TRBJ2-3; V: TRBV12-3/TRBV12-4; CDR3: ASSFTGATDTQY
J: TRBJ2-3; V: TRBV5-5; CDR3: ASSLRGGQGADTQY
J: TRBJ2-7; V: TRBV2; CDR3: ASSDTYVSSYEQY